This entry lists 23 T cell receptor beta chains sequenced from one sample in a study of blood T cell repertoires in COVID-19. The table came from immunoSEQ multiplex PCR; TCRdb's copy has only in-frame clones and leaves some out. Of 200,000 to 250,000 clones in the sample, more than 70% were seen once. Sequenced: PBMCs or T cells enriched from blood (not recorded which). These receptors were obtained from a man aged 25-45 years with acute COVID-19.

This chain uses TRBV5-1 with TRBJ2-7, with 8 bases that match TRBD1. Germline V lookup: CDR1 SGHRS, CDR2 YFSETQ. The V segment lost 4 bases and the J segment 6 bases; nucleotides outside the gene matches: 9. The CDR3 consists of 14 residues. CDR3 nucleotide sequence: TGCGCCAGCAGCCCGAGCAGGGGGCCCAGCGAGCAGTACTTC. Translation gives CASSPSRGPSEQYF.

This chain uses TRBV2 with TRBJ1-2; maybe TRBD1 (5 bases). This CDR3 is built from 12 residues. The ends were cut back, 8 bases at V and 2 bases at J, with 9 bases in the middle. Germline V gene sequence: CDR1 SNHLY, CDR2 FYNNEI. The CDR3 protein is CASGQSNYGYTF. The CDR3 bases are TGTGCCAGCGGACAATCCAACTATGGCTACACCTTC.

A remark on this clone: The CDR3 carries no conserved terminal phenylalanine or tryptophan, so it likely arises from a read error. No DNA is shown, since the ends of the CDR3 on it are uncertain; the CDR3 is the one TCRdb lists. The rearrangement links TRBV28 to TRBJ1-2; the D segment call TRBD1 is taken from the table without a DNA check. The CDR3 spans 11 residues, counting both ends. Per germline, CDR1 MDHEN and CDR2 SYDVKM. The CDR3 here is CASRKGVVGDM.

The chain uses TRBV10-2 and TRBJ2-4; D remains unclear. The CDR3 totals 17 residues. V was clipped by 0 bases and J by 0 bases, with 12 bases between them. Germline CDR1 reads WSHSY; CDR2 reads SAAADI. The CDR3 bases are TGCGCCAGCAGTGAGTCGAGCGCACCTTTAGCCAAAAACATTCAGTACTTC. Translating gives CASSESSAPLAKNIQYF.

The V call is TRBV13, the J call TRBJ2-6, with a weak D call TRBD2 (7 bases). Trimming took 4 bases from V and 0 from J, leaving 19 bases between them. CDR1 PRHDT and CDR2 FYEKMQ come from the germline V gene (reference sequence). This CDR3 contains 19 residues. The CDR3 is CASSSWGTGGDSGANVLTF. CDR3 nucleotide sequence: TGTGCCAGCAGCTCGTGGGGTACGGGGGGCGACTCTGGGGCCAACGTCCTGACTTTC.

The V call is TRBV12-5, the J call TRBJ1-5; the match to TRBD1 covers 9 bases. CDR3 length: 15 residues. The trim removed 3 bases at V and 3 bases at J, leaving 3 bases unmatched. Germline CDR1 is LGHNT and CDR2 is FRNRAP. The CDR3 sequence: CASGLEQGANQPQHF. The CDR3 bases are TGTGCTAGTGGTTTAGAACAGGGGGCCAATCAGCCCCAGCATTTT.

The chain carries TRBV10-2 and TRBJ1-1; 9 bases agree with TRBD1. This CDR3 region has 15 residues. The V and J ends lost 2 bases and 5 bases, in that order; junction bases with no gene match: 6. CDR1 is WSHSY, CDR2 SAAADI, per germline. CDR3 nucleotides: TGCGCCAGCAGTGAGACAGGGGGCGCGAGAACTGAAGCTTTCTTT. This sequence encodes CASSETGGARTEAFF.

The rearrangement uses TRBV7-9 and TRBJ2-7, with 10 bases identical to TRBD2. The J segment lost 2 bases and the V segment lost 5 bases, leaving 6 bases of the junction unmatched. Germline CDR1 is SEHNR and CDR2 is FQNEAQ (reference sequence). The CDR3 length is 15 residues. The CDR3 DNA is TGTGCCAGCAGCACGCGGACTAGCGGAACCTACGAGCAGTACTTC. Its protein product is CASSTRTSGTYEQYF.

This chain links TRBV6-5 with TRBJ1-5; TRBD1 aligns across 8 bases. CDR1 is MNHEY, CDR2 SVGAGI, per germline. This CDR3 is built from 15 residues. Losses at the gene ends were 6 bases for V and 4 bases for J; bases not matched to a gene: 8. The DNA of the CDR3 is TGTGCCAGCAGGCAGGGGGCGGATGGGAATCAGCCCCAGCATTTT. Protein: CASRQGADGNQPQHF.

The rearrangement links TRBV11-2 to TRBJ2-1; 8 bases are a match to TRBD2. The CDR3 runs to 15 residues. V shed 2 bases and J 7 bases; nucleotides not matched to a gene: 7. Germline V CDR1 and CDR2: SGHAT, FQNNGV. Written as DNA, the CDR3 is TGTGCCAGCAGCTTACTCAGCGGGGGTGGGAATGAGCAGTTCTTC. Amino acids: CASSLLSGGGNEQFF.

V and J are TRBV19 and TRBJ1-4; D not resolved. Germline CDR1 and CDR2: LNHDA and SQIVND (reference sequence). The CDR3 runs to 15 residues. Trimming pared 3 bases from V and 3 bases from J, leaving 11 bases between. For the CDR3, the DNA is TGTGCCAGTAGTATGGGAGGTTTACCTAATGAAAAACTGTTTTTT. This sequence encodes CASSMGGLPNEKLFF.

This chain uses TRBV12-3 or TRBV12-4 with TRBJ1-1; D gene uncertain. V was shortened by 6 bases and J by 4 bases, with 12 bases between the two germline ends. The CDR3 has 13 amino acids. The chain's CDR3 is CASSWAIRTEAFF. The CDR3 DNA is TGTGCCAGCAGCTGGGCCATACGCACTGAAGCTTTCTTT.

This chain uses TRBV13 with TRBJ2-7; 10 nucleotides match TRBD1. The CDR3 runs to 15 residues. After removal of 4 bases from V and 0 bases from J, the junction contained 3 bases not matched to a gene. Germline CDR1 is PRHDT and CDR2 is FYEKMQ (reference sequence). In nucleotides, the CDR3 is TGTGCCAGCAGCTCGGGACAGGGGCACTCCTACGAGCAGTACTTC. Its translation: CASSSGQGHSYEQYF.

The V and J genes are TRBV6-1 and TRBJ1-2; 7 bases are shared with TRBD1. The length of the CDR3 is 13 residues. Trimming at V came to 0 bases and at J to 8 bases, leaving 3 bases not matched to a gene. The germline CDR1 and CDR2 sequences are MNHNS and SASEGT. CDR3: CASSEAGQMGYTF. DNA for the CDR3: TGTGCCAGCAGTGAAGCGGGACAGATGGGCTACACCTTC.

The V call is TRBV27, the J call TRBJ1-2; TRBD1 matches 7 bases. Trimming cost V 3 bases and J 7 bases; bases outside gene matches: 5. The CDR3 loop spans 13 amino acids. Germline V gene sequence: CDR1 MNHEY, CDR2 SMNVEV (reference sequence). CDR3 in amino acids: CASSFKGARGYTF. The DNA of the CDR3 is TGTGCCAGCAGTTTTAAGGGGGCACGTGGCTACACCTTC.

The chain couples TRBV18 to TRBJ1-3; D might be TRBD1 (5 bases). CDR1 and CDR2 (germline): KGHSH, LQKENI. Trimming stripped 6 bases from V and 0 bases from J, with 15 bases between. The CDR3 is 16 residues long. CDR3 sequence: CASSYTTVISGNTIYF. CDR3 bases: TGTGCCAGCTCCTACACGACAGTAATCTCTGGAAACACCATATATTTT.

The gene calls are TRBV7-3 and TRBJ1-2; perhaps TRBD1 as D (5 bases). Germline V gene sequence: CDR1 SGHTA, CDR2 FQGTGA. The CDR3 contains 14 residues. Between the trimmed V and J ends, which lost 1 base and 4 bases, there was a span of 10 bases. The CDR3 loop reads CASSLNGGGYGYTF. CDR3 in DNA: TGTGCCAGCAGCTTAAATGGGGGAGGCTATGGCTACACCTTC.

V usage is TRBV21-1 and J usage is TRBJ2-7; TRBD2, the table's D call, lacks a check against the DNA. TRBV21-1 is termed a pseudogene. The CDR3 has 15 amino acids. In DNA, the CDR3 is TGTGCCAGCAGCACACCCCGCGAGGGCAGCTACGAGCAGTACTTC. It encodes CASSTPREGSYEQYF.

The chain links TRBV4-1 to TRBJ2-7; TRBD1 matches 8 bases. V was clipped by 3 bases and J by 6 bases; unmatched bases: 7. CDR1 is MGHRA and CDR2 is YSYEKL in the germline V gene. This CDR3 region has 14 residues. The CDR3 protein is CASSQRTGQVEQYF. The CDR3 DNA follows: TGCGCCAGCAGCCAGAGAACGGGACAGGTCGAGCAGTACTTC.

There are a few counts of this clone. The chain joins TRBV11-2 to TRBJ1-6; 8 bases agree with TRBD1. This CDR3 spans 15 amino acids. Looked up from germline, CDR1 is SGHAT and CDR2 is FQNNGV. With V trimmed by 1 base and J by 9 bases, 5 bases remained unmatched. As DNA, the CDR3 is TGTGCCAGCAGCTTAGCCGACAGGGGTAGTTCACCCCTCCACTTT. As protein: CASSLADRGSSPLHF.

This clone has only one observation. The chain recombines TRBV3-1 (or the pseudogene TRBV3-2) with TRBJ2-1; 13 bases fit TRBD2. Germline lookup yields CDR1 LGHDT and CDR2 YNNKEL (reference sequence). The V gene end was trimmed by 4 bases and the J gene end by 6 bases; junction bases not matched to a gene: 3. CDR3 length: 15 residues. The CDR3 region is CASSPGLAGLNEQFF. CDR3 DNA sequence: TGTGCCAGCAGCCCGGGACTAGCGGGGCTCAATGAGCAGTTCTTC.

The chain's CDR3 is CASRWSDNQPQHF. CDR3 nucleotides: TGCGCCAGCAGATGGTCAGACAATCAGCCCCAGCATTTT. This sequence joins TRBV10-1 and TRBJ1-5, with no clear D. V was trimmed by 6 bases and J by 3 bases, leaving 9 bases between them. The CDR3 runs 13 residues. Germline V gene lookup returns CDR1 WNHNN and CDR2 SYGVQD (reference sequence).

V is TRBV24-1 and J is TRBJ2-3, with a weak D call TRBD2 (5 bases). The CDR3 is made up of 13 amino acids. Germline CDR1 KGHDR, CDR2 SFDVKD. V was clipped by 4 bases and J by 7 bases, with 11 bases between them. CDR3 region: CATSDEGAHTQYF. DNA of the CDR3: TGTGCCACCAGTGACGAGGGTGCTCATACGCAGTATTTT.